This TCR beta chain emerged from a study of T cell responses to AZD1222 COVID-19 vaccine. This table comes from immunoSEQ multiplex PCR, and its TCRdb copy is limited to in-frame clones, with some not included. Of tens of thousands of clones in the sample, around 91% were seen once. Germline CDR1 and CDR2: SGHTA and FQGTGA. This CDR3 region has 16 residues. J lost 0 bases, V lost 6 bases, and 8 bases had no gene match. Sample: peripheral blood, taken on day 0 of MenACWY control vaccination. The receptor was derived from an adult in good health. The chain links TRBV7-3 to TRBJ2-3; 8 bases align to TRBD2. The CDR3 bases are TGTGCCAGCAGGGCGGGACCGGGAGGGAGCACAGATACGCAGTATTTT. Its protein product is CASRAGPGGSTDTQYF.